These 32 T cell receptor beta chains share one sample of origin, sequenced in a study of cytomegalovirus exposure and HLA in healthy donors. Primers for the PCR totalled 60 Vbeta and 13 Jbeta. The repertoire was sequenced with immunoSEQ multiplex PCR; TCRdb's copy has only in-frame clones and lacks some. The sample includes 110,000 to 150,000 clones, around four fifths of them seen just once. The sequencing input was PBMCs. These receptors came from a male donor in good health and CMV-seronegative.

The chain carries TRBV15 and TRBJ1-1; 7 bases map to TRBD1. V lost 5 bases to trimming and J lost 9 bases; unmatched junction nucleotides: 9. This CDR3 has 13 residues. In germline, CDR1 is LNHNV, CDR2 YYDKDF (reference sequence). The CDR3 spells CATSVARGLKAFF. CDR3 coding DNA: TGTGCCACCAGCGTTGCAAGGGGGCTGAAAGCTTTCTTT.

This chain joins TRBV13 and TRBJ2-7; tentatively, D is TRBD1 (6 bases). The CDR3 is made up of 12 amino acids. The V gene's germline CDR1 is PRHDT and CDR2 FYEKMQ (reference sequence). Trimming took 4 bases from V and 9 from J, leaving 13 bases between them. CDR3 coding DNA: TGTGCCAGCAGCTCCGGACAGCGAAGGCAGTACTTC. The encoded protein is CASSSGQRRQYF.

The gene calls are TRBV6-5 and TRBJ1-4, with TRBD1 as a possible D gene (5 bases). Germline V gives CDR1 MNHEY, CDR2 SVGAGI. The CDR3 has 14 residues. V was clipped by 5 bases and J by 8 bases, with 15 bases between them. In nucleotides, the CDR3 is TGTGCCAGCAGTCCTGACAGAAAGGGCGAAAAACTGTTTTTT. It codes for CASSPDRKGEKLFF.

In this sample, this clone is medium-sized. The rearrangement joins TRBV4-2 to TRBJ2-3; 12 positions agree with TRBD2. The CDR3 spans 15 residues. Unmatched junction bases numbered 0, after V lost 1 base and J lost 4 bases. Germline values: CDR1 LGHNA, CDR2 YNFKEQ. The CDR3: CASSQASGGADTQYF. In nucleotides, the CDR3 is TGTGCCAGCAGCCAAGCTAGCGGGGGGGCAGATACGCAGTATTTT.

J is TRBJ1-2 and V is TRBV6-5, with D possibly being TRBD1 (5 bases). The germline V gene encodes CDR1 MNHEY and CDR2 SVGAGI. The CDR3 loop spans 14 amino acids. Trimming took off 2 bases at V and 7 bases at J, with 14 bases between the two ends. This CDR3 is CASSYRLKDTGYTF. CDR3 in DNA: TGTGCCAGCAGTTACCGCTTAAAGGACACTGGCTACACCTTC.

This sequence joins TRBV19 and TRBJ1-2, with D unresolved. Trimming removed 5 bases at V and 3 bases at J, with 7 bases between. The CDR3 consists of 12 residues. Germline CDR1 is LNHDA and CDR2 is SQIVND (reference sequence). The CDR3 loop is CASSPDYYGYTF. The DNA for the CDR3 is TGTGCCAGTAGTCCGGACTACTATGGCTACACCTTC.

The rearrangement links TRBV19 to TRBJ2-4; D perhaps matches TRBD1 (5 bases). This CDR3 comprises 13 residues. Per the germline V gene, CDR1 is LNHDA and CDR2 is SQIVND (reference sequence). Trimming removed 4 bases at V and 4 bases at J, with 8 bases between. The CDR3 spells CASSTRQKNIQYF. DNA for the CDR3: TGTGCCAGTAGTACCAGACAGAAAAACATTCAGTACTTC. The complete variable domain, with remaining parts taken from reference TRBV19 and TRBJ2-4, reads DGGITQSPKYLFRKEGQNVTLSCEQNLNHDAMYWYRQDPGQGLRLIYYSQIVNDFQKGDIAEGYSVSREKKESFPLTVTSAQKNPTAFYLCASSTRQKNIQYFGAGTRLSVL.

The chain combines TRBV10-3 with TRBJ2-7; D might be TRBD2 (6 bases). Trimming removed 3 bases from V and 3 bases from J, with 15 bases in between. The length of the CDR3 is 15 residues. Looked up from germline, CDR1 is ENHRY and CDR2 is SYGVKD. As DNA, the CDR3 is TGTGCCATCAGTGATAGTGGGACTCTAGACTACGAGCAGTACTTC. As protein: CAISDSGTLDYEQYF.

The genes are TRBV4-3 and TRBJ2-7; the match to TRBD1 covers 8 bases. The V and J ends lost 1 base and 0 bases, in that order; junction bases with no gene match: 5. The CDR3 loop spans 16 amino acids. Germline values: CDR1 LGHNA, CDR2 YSLEER. The CDR3 DNA sequence: TGCGCCAGCAGCCAAGGTACACAGGGGGGCTCCTACGAGCAGTACTTC. Translated, it gives CASSQGTQGGSYEQYF.

This chain uses TRBV5-1 with TRBJ2-5, with a weak D call TRBD1 (6 bases). V was trimmed by 0 bases and J by 2 bases, leaving 8 bases between them. CDR3 size: 14 residues. CDR1 is SGHRS and CDR2 is YFSETQ in the germline V gene. CDR3 in amino acids: CASSLVRGQETQYF. CDR3 coding DNA: TGCGCCAGCAGCTTGGTTAGGGGGCAAGAGACCCAGTACTTC.

This clone turned up a few times. The chain employs TRBV2 and TRBJ1-4, with D unclear. Germline assignment: CDR1 SNHLY and CDR2 FYNNEI. Trimming pared 4 bases from V and 8 bases from J, leaving 17 bases between. This CDR3 is built from 15 residues. CDR3 amino acids: CASSAVRLAREKLFF. The CDR3 DNA sequence: TGTGCCAGCAGTGCGGTCCGATTAGCCCGGGAAAAACTGTTTTTT.

This clone was seen just once. The chain carries TRBV28 and TRBJ2-1; 7 nucleotides match TRBD1. Looked up from germline, CDR1 is MDHEN and CDR2 is SYDVKM. The CDR3 length is 16 residues. V shed 4 bases and J 7 bases; nucleotides not matched to a gene: 13. The CDR3 DNA sequence: TGTGCCAGCAGTTCCCTTAGGGGGCGCGGTACGAATGAGCAGTTCTTC. It translates to CASSSLRGRGTNEQFF.

Concerning this clone: One junction end does not reproduce the germline sequence, and a read error may be involved. This sequence joins TRBV7-7 and TRBJ2-1; D is possibly TRBD2 (7 bases). CDR3 length: 16 amino acids. CDR1 SSHAT and CDR2 FNYEAQ come from the germline V gene (reference sequence). CDR3 protein: CASSLGSGGRGNEQFF. CDR3 sequence (DNA): TGTGCTAGCAGCTTAGGATCGGGGGGCCGGGGAAATGAGCAGTTCTTC.

This chain uses TRBV9 with TRBJ2-1, with 7 bases aligning to TRBD1. V lost 0 bases, J lost 8 bases, and 8 bases stayed unmatched. Germline-derived CDR1 and CDR2 are SGDLS and YYNGEE. The CDR3 spans 15 residues. The CDR3 coding sequence is TGTGCCAGCAGCGTAGACACATCGCAGGGGGATGAGCAGTTCTTC. Translated: CASSVDTSQGDEQFF.

The rearrangement joins TRBV6-6 to TRBJ2-5; TRBD2 might be the D (6 bases). The J call may be wrong; the DNA end is better matched by TRBJ2-7. Germline lookup yields CDR1 MNHNY and CDR2 SVGAGI (reference sequence). The CDR3 is made up of 15 amino acids. This chain's CDR3 is CASSIGDGGSYEQYF. Written as DNA, the CDR3 is TGTGCCAGCAGTATCGGAGATGGGGGGTCCTACGAGCAGTACTTC.

This clone was counted a single time. V gene TRBV6-6 combines with J gene TRBJ2-7; D uncertain. Germline-derived CDR1 and CDR2 are MNHNY and SVGAGI (reference sequence). The CDR3 totals 13 residues. Between the trimmed V and J ends, which lost 6 bases and 2 bases, there was a span of 11 bases. Here the CDR3 reads CASRPRLTYEQYF. In DNA form, the CDR3 reads TGTGCCAGCAGACCCCGACTCACCTACGAGCAGTACTTC.

Only a few counts were recorded for this clone. The gene calls are TRBV7-9 and TRBJ2-6; no reliable D call. There are 13 residues in the CDR3. V was cut by 7 bases and J by 3 bases, with 7 bases left in between. From germline, CDR1 is SEHNR and CDR2 FQNEAQ (reference sequence). CDR3: CASTTIGANVLTF. The DNA for the CDR3 is TGTGCCAGCACCACTATTGGGGCCAACGTCCTGACTTTC.

The CDR3 loop is CASSWGRMDEQYF. The CDR3 DNA sequence: TGTGCCAGCAGTTGGGGGAGGATGGACGAGCAGTACTTC. The gene calls are TRBV28 and TRBJ2-7; the D gene is possibly TRBD2 (6 bases). Germline-derived CDR1 and CDR2 are MDHEN and SYDVKM. The CDR3 is 13 residues long. Trimming removed 4 bases at V and 5 bases at J, with 12 bases between.

V and J are TRBV10-3 and TRBJ1-4; no reliable D call. V was pared by 0 bases and J by 6 bases, with 14 bases between. The CDR3 totals 16 residues. Germline V gene lookup returns CDR1 ENHRY and CDR2 SYGVKD. The CDR3 sequence: CAISESISRLDEKLFF. Written as DNA, the CDR3 is TGTGCCATCAGTGAGTCTATTAGTCGTCTGGATGAAAAACTGTTTTTT.

The genes are TRBV7-9 and TRBJ2-2; D gene ambiguous. Per the germline V gene, CDR1 is SEHNR and CDR2 is FQNEAQ (reference sequence). CDR3 size: 13 residues. Trimming left V 7 bases short and J 7 bases short, with 13 bases between. Here the CDR3 reads CASIRVVDGELFF. CDR3 coding DNA: TGTGCCAGCATCCGGGTTGTAGACGGGGAGCTGTTTTTT.

Only one count was recorded for this clone. Here the CDR3 DNA reads TGCGCCAGCAGCCAAGGTGGGGACTACGGGAGTAGGTACAATGAGCAGTTCTTC. The encoded protein is CASSQGGDYGSRYNEQFF. V is TRBV4-3 and J is TRBJ2-1, with 7 positions matching TRBD2. V shed 1 base, J shed 4 bases, and the junction held 13 bases outside the gene matches. This CDR3 region has 18 residues. From germline, CDR1 is LGHNA and CDR2 YSLEER.

This clone was seen once. The chain couples TRBV7-3 to TRBJ2-3; 7 bases map to TRBD2. CDR1 is SGHTA and CDR2 is FQGTGA in the germline V gene. The CDR3 totals 19 residues. J lost 5 bases, V lost 5 bases, and 22 bases had no gene match. The CDR3 region has the DNA TGTGCCAGCAGCCGAAACGCCAGGCGGTCCGGGGGGTGCGGAGATACGCAGTATTTT. Its translation is CASSRNARRSGGCGDTQYF.

This rearrangement joins TRBV6-6 to TRBJ1-1; maybe TRBD1 (5 bases). Germline V gives CDR1 MNHNY, CDR2 SVGAGI (reference sequence). The CDR3 spans 12 residues. The V and J ends lost 8 bases and 1 base respectively, with 8 bases between them. CDR3 in amino acids: CASQDKNTEAFF. The CDR3, as DNA: TGTGCCAGCCAGGACAAGAACACTGAAGCTTTCTTT.

This chain uses TRBV5-8 with TRBJ2-5; 9 nucleotides align to TRBD1. Germline assignment: CDR1 SGHTS and CDR2 YDEGEE. V gave up 4 bases and J gave up 7 bases; unmatched junction bases: 17. The CDR3 has 17 amino acids. CDR3 loop: CASSLPPGQGILGTQYF. The CDR3 nucleotides are TGTGCCAGCAGCCTGCCGCCAGGACAGGGGATTCTTGGGACCCAGTACTTC.

The chain joins TRBV9 to TRBJ2-7; D remains unclear. V lost 0 bases and J lost 2, with 9 bases in between. CDR1 is SGDLS and CDR2 is YYNGEE in the germline V gene. The CDR3 is made up of 14 amino acids. This chain's CDR3 is CASSVGASTYEQYF. The CDR3, as DNA: TGTGCCAGCAGCGTAGGGGCCTCAACCTACGAGCAGTACTTC. The whole variable domain, remainder taken from reference TRBV9 and TRBJ2-7, is DSGVTQTPKHLITATGQRVTLRCSPRSGDLSVYWYQQSLDQGLQFLIQYYNGEERAKGNILERFSAQQFPDLHSELNLSSLELGDSALYFCASSVGASTYEQYFGPGTRLTVT.

The rearrangement joins TRBV9 to TRBJ1-2; a weak D match, TRBD1 (5 bases). The CDR3 covers 13 residues. The germline CDR1 and CDR2 sequences are SGDLS and YYNGEE. Trimming took off 5 bases at V and 5 bases at J, with 13 bases between the two ends. CDR3 protein: CASSPGGGYGYTF. The CDR3 DNA reads as TGTGCCAGCAGTCCTGGGGGGGGTTATGGCTACACCTTC.

V usage is TRBV19 and J usage is TRBJ1-1; D perhaps matches TRBD1 (5 bases). CDR3 length: 17 amino acids. V lost 2 bases and J 0 bases, leaving 16 bases between the germline ends. Per germline, CDR1 LNHDA and CDR2 SQIVND (reference sequence). The DNA for the CDR3 is TGTGCCAGTAGTATACCCGAAGGGCAGGACATGAACACTGAAGCTTTCTTT. Protein: CASSIPEGQDMNTEAFF.

A few counts support this clone. The chain carries TRBV5-1 and TRBJ2-7; 8 bases match TRBD2. This CDR3 comprises 15 residues. V was pared by 0 bases and J by 3 bases, with 5 bases of the junction left unmatched. Germline V gene sequence: CDR1 SGHRS, CDR2 YFSETQ. The DNA for the CDR3 is TGCGCCAGCAGCTTGGGTAGCGGGGAGATCTACGAGCAGTACTTC. Translated, it gives CASSLGSGEIYEQYF.

The chain joins TRBV6-5 to TRBJ2-7; a weak D match, TRBD2 (5 bases). Germline-derived CDR1 and CDR2 are MNHEY and SVGAGI. The V and J ends lost 1 base and 2 bases respectively, with 9 bases between them. The length of the CDR3 is 14 residues. The CDR3 loop reads CASSYLPGTYEQYF. In DNA form, the CDR3 reads TGTGCCAGCAGTTACTTACCCGGGACCTACGAGCAGTACTTC.

In its sample, this clone was seen once. The chain carries TRBV19 and TRBJ1-1; a possible D gene is TRBD1 (5 bases). The CDR3 is made up of 15 amino acids. Germline loops: CDR1 LNHDA, CDR2 SQIVND (reference sequence). The germline V and J ends were trimmed by 3 bases and 4 bases, with 15 bases remaining between them. CDR3 region: CASSMGRGGATEAFF. In DNA form, the CDR3 reads TGTGCCAGTAGTATGGGACGCGGAGGGGCCACTGAAGCTTTCTTT. Complete variable domain (other parts from reference TRBV19 and TRBJ1-1): DGGITQSPKYLFRKEGQNVTLSCEQNLNHDAMYWYRQDPGQGLRLIYYSQIVNDFQKGDIAEGYSVSREKKESFPLTVTSAQKNPTAFYLCASSMGRGGATEAFFGQGTRLTVV.

The chain joins TRBV27 to TRBJ2-1; D is unclear. From germline, CDR1 is MNHEY and CDR2 SMNVEV (reference sequence). The V end was cut by 8 bases, the J end by 5 bases, with 10 bases between. This CDR3 is built from 12 residues. CDR3 residues: CASAPLDNEQFF. For the CDR3, the DNA is TGTGCCAGCGCCCCACTTGACAATGAGCAGTTCTTC.

This clone came up a few times. This sequence joins TRBV6-6 and TRBJ2-3; D might be TRBD2 (6 bases). Germline V CDR1 and CDR2: MNHNY, SVGAGI (reference sequence). This CDR3 comprises 13 residues. Trimming cost V 2 bases and J 4 bases, with 7 bases left between them. The CDR3 loop reads CASSYREADTQYF. The CDR3 DNA is TGTGCCAGCAGTTACAGGGAGGCAGATACGCAGTATTTT.